The sequence of this TCR beta chain was determined in a study of blood T cells in healthy people across ages. Details on this clonotype: One junction end does not reproduce the germline sequence, and a read error may be involved.

There were healthy Caucasian individuals from Russia, aged about 6 to 95, serving as donors. CDR3 length: 14 amino acids. The germline CDR1 and CDR2 sequences are SEHNR and FQNEAQ (reference sequence). With a J-beta primer mix and a sample-barcoded 5' primer, a second PCR ran about 7 to 12 cycles. TCRdb reanalysed the 5' RACE reads using MiXCR and keeps one entry per CDR3 protein. The sample includes just under 550,000 distinct CDR3 sequences, approximately 25% of them seen just once. These data are also associated with another study on T cells of mothers and their children. This second report adds: A few healthy Caucasian mothers and their six children donated.

The TCR originated in a boy younger than 18 in good health. The specimen sequenced was blood. V is TRBV7-9 and J is TRBJ1-1, with D possibly being TRBD1 (5 bases). This CDR3 reads CSSRPTVMNTEAFF. The CDR3 DNA is TGTTCCAGCAGACCGACAGTAATGAACACTGAAGCTTTCTTT.